These T cell receptor beta chains were read from a single sample in a study of control samples from healthy donors and cancer patients. Data came from immunoSEQ multiplex PCR; TCRdb stores just in-frame clones and leaves some out. The top ten clones hold approximately 4% of a sample with roughly 120,000 clones, around nine tenths of them seen once. The sequencing sample was made of blood. All receptors derive from a human donor in good health. The donor label of this sample is uncertain. Both conserved end residues are part of each CDR3. D genes are given only for firm matches. Clone sizes are given selectively: once, few, many, or a class where the clone is expanded.

j_call v_call clone_size d_call cdr3_aa cdr3_nt
TRBJ2-2 TRBV5-1 NA NA CASSLDRSDGELFF TGCGCCAGCAGCCTCGACAGGTCTGACGGGGAGCTGTTTTTT
TRBJ2-3 TRBV11-3 NA TRBD2 CASSLGDQPGLPNTQYF TGTGCCAGCAGCTTAGGCGACCAACCGGGACTACCTAATACGCAGTATTTT
TRBJ1-5 TRBV25-1 once NA CASSEPGHEQPQHF TGTGCCAGCAGTGAACCGGGACACGAACAGCCCCAGCATTTT
TRBJ2-7 TRBV28 NA TRBD2 CASGGGSHSYEQYF TGTGCCAGCGGGGGGGGGTCCCACTCCTACGAGCAGTACTTC
TRBJ2-7 TRBV27 NA NA CASSSPGTRYEQYF TGTGCCAGCAGTTCCCCCGGGACACGCTACGAGCAGTACTTC
TRBJ2-7 TRBV6-1 NA TRBD2 CASSEAGGFDEQYF TGTGCCAGCAGTGAAGCGGGGGGGTTCGACGAGCAGTACTTC
TRBJ2-1 TRBV3-1/TRBV3-2 NA NA CASSQSRGGEQFF TGTGCCAGCAGCCAAAGCAGGGGGGGGGAGCAGTTCTTC
TRBJ2-2 TRBV27 NA TRBD1 CASSLDAGGRRELFF TGTGCCAGCAGTTTAGATGCAGGGGGAAGGAGGGAGCTGTTTTTT
TRBJ2-2 TRBV6-5 NA NA CASSYSVGSAGELFF TGTGCCAGCAGTTACTCGGTGGGGTCGGCCGGGGAGCTGTTTTTT
TRBJ1-2 TRBV10-3 NA NA CAISEGQGQGGYTF TGTGCCATCAGTGAGGGGCAGGGTCAGGGTGGCTACACCTTC
TRBJ1-4 TRBV5-1 NA NA CASREGGTNEKLFF TGCGCCAGCAGAGAGGGGGGGACTAATGAAAAACTGTTTTTT
TRBJ1-6 TRBV6-5 once NA CASRIQGDNSPLHF TGTGCCAGCAGGATACAGGGTGATAATTCACCCCTCCACTTT
TRBJ1-3 TRBV9 NA TRBD1 CASSVGGQAAAGNTIYF TGTGCCAGCAGCGTAGGGGGACAGGCAGCAGCTGGAAACACCATATATTTT
TRBJ2-7 TRBV2 NA NA CASSGTGVTYEQYF TGTGCCAGCAGTGGCACGGGGGTAACCTACGAGCAGTACTTC
TRBJ1-1 TRBV7-9 NA NA CASSFTELPEAFF TGTGCCAGCAGCTTCACGGAGTTGCCCGAAGCTTTCTTT
TRBJ1-2 TRBV6-1 NA NA CASSEGNPISGYGYTF TGTGCCAGCAGTGAAGGGAACCCCATTTCGGGCTATGGCTACACCTTC
TRBJ1-5 TRBV19 NA TRBD1 CASGTGRRYSNQPQHF TGTGCCAGCGGGACAGGCCGTCGCTATAGCAATCAGCCCCAGCATTTT
TRBJ2-3 TRBV9 NA NA CASSVDHGRGGTDTQYF TGTGCCAGCAGCGTAGACCACGGGAGAGGGGGCACAGATACGCAGTATTTT
TRBJ1-1 TRBV6-6 NA TRBD1 CASSLTPGQGWAFF TGTGCCAGCAGTCTGACACCGGGACAGGGTTGGGCTTTCTTT
TRBJ1-4 TRBV3-1/TRBV3-2 NA NA CASSQSRRGAANEKLFF TGTGCCAGCAGCCAATCCAGGAGGGGGGCCGCTAATGAAAAACTGTTTTTT
TRBJ1-4 TRBV19 NA NA CASSGRPPDEKLFF TGTGCCAGTAGTGGGAGGCCGCCGGATGAAAAACTGTTTTTT
TRBJ1-6 TRBV14 NA NA CASSQDSLRSPLHF TGTGCCAGCAGCCAAGATTCCTTGCGGTCACCCCTCCACTTT
TRBJ2-5 TRBV11-2 NA NA CASSSGQQMETQYF TGTGCCAGCAGTTCAGGACAGCAAATGGAGACCCAGTACTTC
TRBJ1-5 TRBV5-6 NA NA CASSLRSNQPQHF TGTGCCAGCAGCTTGCGCAGCAATCAGCCCCAGCATTTT
TRBJ2-3 TRBV11-3 NA NA CASSHGTADTQYF TGTGCCAGCAGCCACGGAACAGCAGATACGCAGTATTTT
TRBJ1-2 TRBV7-9 NA NA CASSLGGARGYTF TGTGCCAGCAGCTTAGGGGGGGCGCGTGGCTACACCTTC
TRBJ1-1 TRBV12-3/TRBV12-4 NA NA CASSLKSYTEAFF TGTGCCAGCAGTTTAAAATCTTACACTGAAGCTTTCTTT
TRBJ1-6 TRBV28 once NA CASSLDSSSYNSPLHF TGTGCCAGCAGTTTGGACAGTAGCTCCTATAATTCACCCCTCCACTTT
TRBJ1-6 TRBV11-1 few TRBD1 CASSRGTGFNSPLHF TGTGCCAGCAGCCGAGGGACAGGGTTTAATTCACCCCTCCACTTT
TRBJ1-1 TRBV2 NA NA CASSEEQVGTEAFF TGTGCCAGCAGTGAAGAGCAGGTGGGGACTGAAGCTTTCTTT
TRBJ2-7 TRBV4-2 NA TRBD1 CASSYPGQGSYEQYF TGTGCCAGCAGCTACCCGGGACAGGGTTCCTACGAGCAGTACTTC
TRBJ2-1 TRBV10-3 NA TRBD1 CAISGQGGNEQFF TGTGCCATCTCCGGACAGGGGGGCAATGAGCAGTTCTTC
TRBJ2-6 TRBV7-2 NA TRBD2 CASSFLTSGASSGANVLTF TGTGCCAGCAGCTTTTTAACTAGCGGGGCCAGCTCTGGGGCCAACGTCCTGACTTTC
TRBJ2-5 TRBV6-5 NA NA CASKTPQETQYF TGTGCCAGCAAGACACCCCAAGAGACCCAGTACTTC
TRBJ1-5 TRBV24-1 NA TRBD1 CATSDPRGSNQPQHF TGTGCCACCAGTGATCCCAGGGGGAGTAATCAGCCCCAGCATTTT
TRBJ2-1 TRBV19 NA TRBD2 CASSITGGASYNEQFF TGTGCCAGTAGTATCACCGGGGGGGCGTCCTACAATGAGCAGTTCTTC
TRBJ2-6 TRBV7-2 NA TRBD1 CASSVTGAGANVLTF TGTGCCAGCAGCGTCACAGGGGCTGGGGCCAACGTCCTGACTTTC
TRBJ1-3 TRBV19 NA NA CASRPKRGAGNTIYF TGTGCCAGTAGGCCGAAGAGGGGCGCGGGAAACACCATATATTTT
TRBJ2-5 TRBV6-5 NA NA CASNRQILETQYF TGTGCCAGCAATCGGCAGATTCTAGAGACCCAGTACTTC